This is a list of T cell receptor beta chains from one sample in a study of graft-versus-host responses after intestinal transplantation. Their antigen targets remain unknown. Repertoires were generated with immunoSEQ multiplex PCR, while TCRdb's copy carries only in-frame clones and drops some. The top ten hold around 3.3% of the sample, which has around 120,000 clones, 85% to 95% seen once. The sequenced sample was unstimulated CD8+ T cells sorted from spleen or lymph node cells, obtained before intestinal transplant. These receptors all come from a human donor who received an intestinal transplant. Each CDR3 is given with its conserved first and last residue. The D gene is left open where the match is weak. Size is omitted from some rows. Given values are once, few, many or a class for expanded clones.

v_call	clone_size	j_call	d_call	cdr3_nt	cdr3_aa
TRBV9	NA	TRBJ2-1	NA	TGTGCCAGCAGCGTCGGGCGGGAAGGGGATGAGCAGTTCTTC	CASSVGREGDEQFF
TRBV5-1	NA	TRBJ2-5	NA	TGCGCCAGCAGCTTGGTCGGGAGTCAAGAGACCCAGTACTTC	CASSLVGSQETQYF
TRBV6-5	NA	TRBJ1-1	NA	TGTGCCAGCAGTTACGGAGTAGGCCTAGCGGGAGCTTTCTTT	CASSYGVGLAGAFF
TRBV28	NA	TRBJ2-1	NA	TGTGCCAGCAGTTTATTCGGTAGCGAGACCTACAATGAGCAGTTCTTC	CASSLFGSETYNEQFF
TRBV10-3	NA	TRBJ2-3	NA	TGTGCCATCAGTGAGTCGAAGGGGCGCGCAGATACGCAGTATTTT	CAISESKGRADTQYF
TRBV6-6	NA	TRBJ1-1	NA	TGTGCCAGCAGTTCTCCCTTTCTGAACACTGAAGCTTTCTTT	CASSSPFLNTEAFF
TRBV4-1	once	TRBJ2-6	NA	TGCGCCAGCAGCCAAGGACAGTCTGGGGCCAACGTCCTGACTTTC	CASSQGQSGANVLTF
TRBV19	NA	TRBJ2-7	NA	TGTGCCAGTACCCCCGGTCCTCCTAGCTCCTACGAGCAGTACTTC	CASTPGPPSSYEQYF
TRBV29-1	NA	TRBJ2-1	NA	TGCAGCGTGGTCCTGGTGCCCAGTGAGCAGTTCTTC	CSVVLVPSEQFF
TRBV12-1	NA	TRBJ1-4	NA	TGTGCCACTTTGTCCAGGAACGGAGGAAGAGAAAAACTGTTTTTT	CATLSRNGGREKLFF
TRBV7-6	NA	TRBJ1-1	NA	TGTGCCAGCAGCTCCCCCAGGGGCTTGGTTCCTGAAGCTTTCTTT	CASSSPRGLVPEAFF
TRBV13	NA	TRBJ2-1	NA	TGTGCCAGCAGCTTTTTGCGGGATCACAATGAGCAGTTCTTC	CASSFLRDHNEQFF
TRBV28	once	TRBJ2-7	NA	TGTGCCAGCAGGAAAGACTACGAGCAGTACTTC	CASRKDYEQYF
TRBV28	NA	TRBJ2-3	NA	TGTGCCAGCAGCTACGGTGCCCAAGATACGCAGTATTTT	CASSYGAQDTQYF
TRBV19	NA	TRBJ1-1	NA	TGTGCCAGTAGTATAGCCTTAGGGTTCACTCCCACTGAAGCTTTCTTT	CASSIALGFTPTEAFF
TRBV2	NA	TRBJ1-4	NA	TGTGCCAGCATGACAGCGGGCCGGACTAATGAAAAACTGTTTTTT	CASMTAGRTNEKLFF
TRBV13	NA	TRBJ2-1	NA	TGTGCCAGCAGCTTTTCTGGGCAGGGTCTTAATGAGCAGTTCTTC	CASSFSGQGLNEQFF
TRBV9	once	TRBJ1-5	NA	TGTGCCAGCAGTCGCCAGGGCGGGCAGCCCCAGCATTTT	CASSRQGGQPQHF
TRBV2	NA	TRBJ2-2	NA	TGTGCCAGCCTGGGGGCCGGGGAGCTGTTTTTT	CASLGAGELFF
TRBV7-3	NA	TRBJ2-2	TRBD2	TGCGCCAGCAGCCCCCTCGATAGCGGGGCGAACACCGGGGAGCTGTTTTTT	CASSPLDSGANTGELFF
TRBV25-1	NA	TRBJ1-2	TRBD1	TGTGCCAGCAGTGACTGGGACAGTTCGGATGGCTACACCTTC	CASSDWDSSDGYTF
TRBV19	NA	TRBJ2-1	TRBD2	TGTGCCAGTAGTGAGGGACTAGCGGACTACAATGAGCAGTTCTTC	CASSEGLADYNEQFF
TRBV9	NA	TRBJ2-7	NA	TGTGCCAGCAGCGTAGGGGGAGGTACCTACGAGCAGTACTTC	CASSVGGGTYEQYF
TRBV5-4	NA	TRBJ2-3	NA	TGTGCCAGCAGCTTGGCGGTGCTGGGCACAGATACGCAGTATTTT	CASSLAVLGTDTQYF
TRBV5-5	NA	TRBJ2-7	NA	TGTGCCAGCAGCCTAGGGGCATCCTACGAGCAGTACTTC	CASSLGASYEQYF
TRBV28	NA	TRBJ1-2	NA	TGTGCCAGCAGTTTTCTCCGGAGGTACTATGGCTACACCTTC	CASSFLRRYYGYTF
TRBV4-1	NA	TRBJ1-3	NA	TGCGCCAGCAGGCCCTTGGCACAGGCCGGTGGGGACTTAAACACCATATATTTT	CASRPLAQAGGDLNTIYF
TRBV7-2	NA	TRBJ2-3	TRBD1	TGTGCCAGCAGCTATGTTCTGGACAGGACAGATACGCAGTATTTT	CASSYVLDRTDTQYF
TRBV30	NA	TRBJ1-1	NA	TGTGCCTGGAGTGTCTCCGGTGCGAGGACTGAAGCTTTCTTT	CAWSVSGARTEAFF
TRBV11-3	once	TRBJ2-1	NA	TGTGCCAGCAGCTTAGATGAGGGAAACTACAATGAGCAGTTCTTC	CASSLDEGNYNEQFF
TRBV5-4	NA	TRBJ1-1	NA	TGTGCCAGCAGCTTCAGGGGAGGGGCTGAAGCTTTCTTT	CASSFRGGAEAFF
TRBV6-1	NA	TRBJ1-1	NA	TGTGCCAGCAGTGAAACCGGTTCCGCTGAAGCTTTCTTT	CASSETGSAEAFF
TRBV19	NA	TRBJ2-2	NA	TGTGCCAGTACCCTAAATACCGGGGAGCTGTTTTTT	CASTLNTGELFF
TRBV19	NA	TRBJ2-5	NA	TGTGCCAGTAGTATCGAGGGGGGGAGGGGATTACAAGAGACCCAGTACTTC	CASSIEGGRGLQETQYF
TRBV5-6	NA	TRBJ1-1	NA	TGTGCCAGCAGCTTGGGAGGTTTTTTCAACACTGAAGCTTTCTTT	CASSLGGFFNTEAFF
TRBV5-4	NA	TRBJ1-4	TRBD1	TGTGCCAGCAGCCGGGACAGGAATGAAAAACTGTTTTTT	CASSRDRNEKLFF
TRBV4-1	NA	TRBJ2-1	TRBD2	TGCGCCAGCAGCCAAGCCGGGACTAGCGGGAGCACTCGGCAGTTCTTC	CASSQAGTSGSTRQFF
TRBV10-3	NA	TRBJ2-1	NA	TGTGCCATCAGTGACGGCGGGGTCAGGCAGTTCTTC	CAISDGGVRQFF
TRBV28	NA	TRBJ2-1	NA	TGTGCCACCGGTATCGGACAGATCGATGAGCAGTTCTTC	CATGIGQIDEQFF
TRBV25-1	NA	TRBJ2-1	NA	TGTGCCAGCAGTAAACTGGACTACAATGAGCAGTTCTTC	CASSKLDYNEQFF
TRBV5-8	NA	TRBJ2-1	NA	TGTGCCAGCAGCCAGAACGGGGGACCCAATGAGCAGTTCTTC	CASSQNGGPNEQFF
TRBV28	NA	TRBJ2-7	NA	TGTGCCAGCAGTTCCCTTTCCCGGAGCTCCTACGAGCAGTACTTC	CASSSLSRSSYEQYF
TRBV9	NA	TRBJ2-1	NA	TGTGCCAGCAGCGGGGCTAGCGCTCCTTACAATGAGCAGTTCTTC	CASSGASAPYNEQFF
TRBV7-2	NA	TRBJ2-7	NA	TGTGCCAGCAGCTTAGATACACACGCCTACGAGCAGTACTTC	CASSLDTHAYEQYF
TRBV30	NA	TRBJ2-1	NA	TGTGCCTGGAGTATGGTCTACAATGAGCAGTTCTTC	CAWSMVYNEQFF
TRBV5-6	NA	TRBJ2-1	NA	TGTGCCAGCAGCTTGGTGGGGGGCTCAGTCAATGAGCAGTTCTTC	CASSLVGGSVNEQFF
TRBV4-2	NA	TRBJ2-7	TRBD1	TGTGCCAGCGTCGAGGGGGCCGTTAACTACGAGCAGTACTTC	CASVEGAVNYEQYF
TRBV19	NA	TRBJ2-5	NA	TGTGCCAGTTTGAAATTGTGGGCTCGACGGTCACAAGAGACCCAGTACTTC	CASLKLWARRSQETQYF
TRBV11-2	NA	TRBJ1-3	NA	TGTGCCAGCAGCTTGATTTTCTCTGGAAACACCATATATTTT	CASSLIFSGNTIYF
TRBV10-1	NA	TRBJ1-3	NA	TGCGCCAGCAGTGACGGTACAGGTGGAAACACCATATATTTT	CASSDGTGGNTIYF
TRBV19	NA	TRBJ1-1	TRBD1	TGTGCCAGTAGTACAGGGGGCCGCACTGAAGCTTTCTTT	CASSTGGRTEAFF
TRBV19	NA	TRBJ2-2	NA	TGTGCCAGTAGTCAGGCGGTGGAGAACACCGGGGAGCTGTTTTTT	CASSQAVENTGELFF
TRBV6-5	NA	TRBJ2-2	NA	TGTGCCAGCAGTTACTCCCGAGGCGCAGGGGACGGGGAGCTGTTTTTT	CASSYSRGAGDGELFF
TRBV7-9	NA	TRBJ2-1	TRBD2	TGTGCCAGCAGCTTACGCCTGGCGGGAGGGCCTAATGAGCAGTTCTTC	CASSLRLAGGPNEQFF
TRBV9	NA	TRBJ2-7	NA	TGTGCCAGCAGCGTAGGAAGCGGCCCCTACGAGCAGTACTTC	CASSVGSGPYEQYF
TRBV11-2	NA	TRBJ1-4	NA	TGTGCCAGCAGCTTAGACCCACTCAATGAAAAACTGTTTTTT	CASSLDPLNEKLFF
TRBV7-8	NA	TRBJ2-7	TRBD2	TGTGCCAGCAGCTCAGGACTAGCGGGAGCGTACGAGCAGTACTTC	CASSSGLAGAYEQYF